The 21 T cell receptor beta chains listed next were all sequenced from one sample in a study of T cell repertoires in cytomegalovirus infection. TCRdb called the reads again in MiXCR, with one record for every CDR3 protein. The sample has approximately 550,000 distinct CDR3 sequences; 15% to 20% are singletons. The sequencing sample was made of CD8+ T cells from PBMCs. The receptor source for this set is a human donor in good health (CMV status not recorded). Some clones in this sample may be carry-over from other donors' samples.

This clonotype was detected only a few times. V and J are TRBV7-6 and TRBJ1-1, with D possibly matching TRBD1 (5 bases). The CDR3 sequence is 14 residues long. The germline V gene has CDR1 SGHVS and CDR2 FNYEAQ. With 5 bases removed from V and 4 bases from J, the gap between germline ends came to 14 bases. DNA for the CDR3: TGTGCCAGCAGCCTTACGCCAGGGTCCACTGAAGCTTTCTTT. Translating gives CASSLTPGSTEAFF.

This clonotype was detected ten times or more. The chain is built from TRBV28 and TRBJ2-7; D is undetermined. Germline V gene lookup returns CDR1 MDHEN and CDR2 SYDVKM. The CDR3 extends over 17 amino acids. Between the trimmed V and J ends, which lost 2 bases and 1 base, there was a span of 18 bases. CDR3 region: CASSLPQAGRRSYEQYF. CDR3 sequence (DNA): TGTGCCAGCAGTTTACCCCAGGCCGGTCGACGGTCCTACGAGCAGTACTTC.

This clonotype appeared many times. V and J are TRBV10-3 and TRBJ2-2; 7 positions agree with TRBD2. Per germline, CDR1 ENHRY and CDR2 SYGVKD. The V segment lost 3 bases and the J segment 0 bases; nucleotides outside the gene matches: 7. The CDR3 is made up of 17 amino acids. CDR3 sequence reads: CAISDRGGSSNTGELFF. The CDR3 region has the DNA TGTGCCATCAGTGATAGGGGCGGGAGCTCGAACACCGGGGAGCTGTTTTTT.

The chain carries TRBV5-1 and TRBJ1-4; no reliable D call. Trimming pared 0 bases from V and 7 bases from J, leaving 7 bases between. CDR1 SGHRS and CDR2 YFSETQ come from the germline V gene. The CDR3 has 13 amino acids. The CDR3 DNA follows: TGCGCCAGCAGCTTGGATCAGCCTGAAAAACTGTTTTTT. Its translation is CASSLDQPEKLFF.

This clonotype has at least ten counts. This chain uses TRBV4-2 with TRBJ2-7; the match to TRBD1 covers 10 bases. The V gene's germline CDR1 is LGHNA and CDR2 YNFKEQ. The V gene end was trimmed by 0 bases and the J gene end by 1 base; junction bases not matched to a gene: 0. The CDR3 consists of 15 residues. The CDR3 DNA is TGTGCCAGCAGCCAAGAGGGACAGGGGTCCTACGAGCAGTACTTC. This translates into CASSQEGQGSYEQYF.

The rearrangement uses TRBV29-1 and TRBJ1-2, with TRBD1 matching over 9 bases. V lost 7 bases and J lost 4; bases outside the gene matches: 7. This CDR3 contains 13 residues. Germline loops: CDR1 SQVTM, CDR2 ANQGSEA. CDR3 protein: CSARQGEAYGYTF. The CDR3, as DNA: TGCAGCGCCAGACAGGGGGAAGCCTATGGCTACACCTTC.

V and J are TRBV25-1 and TRBJ1-2; TRBD1 aligns across 8 bases. Looked up from germline, CDR1 is MGHDK and CDR2 is SYGVNS. The CDR3 has 12 residues. The V and J ends lost 4 bases and 6 bases, in that order; junction bases with no gene match: 1. The CDR3: CASSGTGHGYTF. In DNA, the CDR3 is TGTGCCAGCAGTGGGACAGGGCATGGCTACACCTTC.

This clonotype occurred many times. CDR3 in DNA: TGTGCCAGCAGCTTAGTGGGTGGAGCAGCGGAGCTGTTTTTT. This translates into CASSLVGGAAELFF. The gene calls are TRBV7-8 and TRBJ2-2; D not certain. Germline CDR1 is SGHVS and CDR2 is FQNEAQ. Trimming stripped 1 base from V and 10 bases from J, with 13 bases between. The CDR3 runs to 14 residues.

The chain joins TRBV11-2 to TRBJ2-5, with 15 nucleotides matching TRBD2. V gave up 5 bases and J gave up 4 bases; unmatched junction bases: 11. The CDR3 totals 18 residues. CDR1 and CDR2 (germline): SGHAT, FQNNGV. In nucleotides, the CDR3 is TGTGCCAGCAGCCGCGGACTAGCGGGGGGGGGGCCGGGAGAGACCCAGTACTTC. Protein sequence: CASSRGLAGGGPGETQYF.

The gene calls are TRBV28 and TRBJ2-7, with D possibly TRBD2 on 6 matching bases. Looked up from germline, CDR1 is MDHEN and CDR2 is SYDVKM. This CDR3 region has 15 residues. The V gene lost 1 base and the J gene lost 1 base, with 11 bases spanning the gap. The CDR3 sequence is CASSLSREASYEQYF. The CDR3 nucleotides read TGTGCCAGCAGTTTATCCAGGGAGGCTTCCTACGAGCAGTACTTC.

This clonotype was seen repeatedly, ten times or more. The V and J genes are TRBV11-3 and TRBJ1-3, with D possibly TRBD1 on 5 matching bases. Per the germline V gene, CDR1 is SGHNT and CDR2 is YENEEA. The CDR3 extends over 16 amino acids. With 5 bases removed from V and 4 bases from J, the gap between germline ends came to 18 bases. CDR3 sequence reads: CASSRAGTESGNTIYF. CDR3 sequence (DNA): TGTGCCAGCAGCCGGGCCGGGACTGAATCGGGAAACACCATATATTTT.

This clonotype has only a few counts. The genes are TRBV9 and TRBJ1-1; no clear D. Germline CDR1 and CDR2: SGDLS and YYNGEE. Deletions cut 4 bases from V and 1 base from J, with 5 bases between. The CDR3 covers 12 residues. CDR3 coding DNA: TGTGCCAGCAGCCTATGGAACACTGAAGCTTTCTTT. It translates to CASSLWNTEAFF.

Concerning this clonotype itself: Being one base from a much bigger clone, this may be a read error. The chain has TRBV6-1 and TRBJ1-2; D unresolved. This CDR3 is built from 15 residues. Germline CDR1 MNHNS, CDR2 SASEGT. Here the CDR3 reads CASSEARLYNYGYSF. CDR3 coding DNA: TGTGCCAGCAGTGAAGCCAGACTCTACAACTATGGCTACAGCTTC.

This clonotype was observed at least ten times. V usage is TRBV7-9 and J usage is TRBJ2-5; TRBD2 matches at 8 bases. In germline, CDR1 is SEHNR, CDR2 FQNEAQ (reference sequence). This CDR3 has 13 amino acids. Losses at the gene ends were 7 bases for V and 9 bases for J; bases not matched to a gene: 10. CDR3 sequence reads: CASKTGTRGPQYF. The CDR3 DNA reads as TGTGCCAGCAAGACCGGGACTAGAGGACCCCAGTACTTC.

Many counts were recorded for this clonotype. This chain links TRBV7-3 with TRBJ2-3; TRBD2 agrees at 7 bases. Germline CDR1 is SGHTA and CDR2 is FQGTGA. After removal of 5 bases from V and 3 bases from J, the junction contained 11 bases not matched to a gene. The CDR3 length is 16 residues. The CDR3 protein is CASSLLRRERTDTQYF. CDR3 DNA: TGTGCCAGCAGCCTCCTTAGGCGGGAGAGAACAGATACGCAGTATTTT. Complete variable domain (other parts from reference TRBV7-3 and TRBJ2-3): GAGVSQTPSNKVTEKGKYVELRCDPISGHTALYWYRQSLGQGPEFLIYFQGTGAADDSGLPNDRFFAVRPEGSVSTLKIQRTERGDSAVYLCASSLLRRERTDTQYFGPGTRLTVL.

The chain couples TRBV9 to TRBJ1-1; 9 bases fit TRBD1. Per the germline V gene, CDR1 is SGDLS and CDR2 is YYNGEE. Trimming cost V 0 bases and J 5 bases; bases outside gene matches: 2. The CDR3 is 14 amino acids. CDR3 residues: CASSVAGQGTEAFF. In DNA, the CDR3 is TGTGCCAGCAGCGTAGCGGGACAGGGAACTGAAGCTTTCTTT.

This clonotype appeared many times. The CDR3 here is CASRDEIVGELFF. The CDR3 DNA reads TGTGCCAGCAGGGACGAAATCGTCGGGGAGCTGTTTTTT. V is TRBV7-6 and J is TRBJ2-2; D is uncertain. V lost 6 bases to trimming and J lost 7 bases, with 12 bases between them. Germline V CDR1 and CDR2: SGHVS, FNYEAQ. The CDR3 is made up of 13 amino acids.

V is TRBV13 and J is TRBJ2-3; either TRBD1 or TRBD2 may fit D (5 bases each). The germline V gene encodes CDR1 PRHDT and CDR2 FYEKMQ (reference sequence). The ends were cut back, 0 bases at V and 6 bases at J, with 22 bases in the middle. This CDR3 is built from 18 residues. CDR3 amino acids: CASSLGGTAFRRPDTQYF. CDR3 DNA sequence: TGTGCCAGCAGCTTAGGGGGGACCGCATTCCGACGCCCCGATACGCAGTATTTT. Based on the CDR3 plus reference TRBV13 and TRBJ2-3, the full variable domain is AAGVIQSPRHLIKEKRETATLKCYPIPRHDTVYWYQQGPGQDPQFLISFYEKMQSDKGSIPDRFSAQQFSDYHSELNMSSLELGDSALYFCASSLGGTAFRRPDTQYFGPGTRLTVL.

The gene calls are TRBV29-1 and TRBJ2-1; 8 bases line up with TRBD1. The CDR3 is 15 amino acids. Germline V CDR1 and CDR2: SQVTM, ANQGSEA. Trimming at V came to 8 bases and at J to 4 bases, leaving 13 bases not matched to a gene. The CDR3 protein is CSSPGQGALYNEQFF. The CDR3 region has the DNA TGCAGCTCCCCCGGACAGGGCGCTCTTTACAATGAGCAGTTCTTC.

V gene TRBV27 combines with J gene TRBJ2-4, with D hard to call. The CDR3 has 11 amino acids. Looked up from germline, CDR1 is MNHEY and CDR2 is SMNVEV (reference sequence). Between the trimmed V and J ends, which lost 10 bases and 8 bases, there was a span of 12 bases. The CDR3 nucleotides read TGTGCCACCAGACGAAGGGACATTCAGTACTTC. Translation gives CATRRRDIQYF.

For this clonotype: This may be a read error: a much more frequent sequence differs by one nucleotide. The rearrangement links TRBV7-9 to TRBJ2-3; the D gene could be TRBD1 or TRBD2 (5 bases each). The length of the CDR3 is 15 residues. The germline V gene has CDR1 SEHNR and CDR2 FQNEAQ (reference sequence). This CDR3 is CASSLERWGTDMQYF. The CDR3 coding sequence is TGTGCCAGCAGCTTAGAGCGGTGGGGCACAGATATGCAGTATTTT. Looking up the rest from reference TRBV7-9 and TRBJ2-3 gives the full variable domain: DTGVSQNPRHKITKRGQNVTFRCDPISEHNRLYWYRQTLGQGPEFLTYFQNEAQLEKSRLLSDRFSAERPKGSFSTLEIQRTEQGDSAMYLCASSLERWGTDMQYFGPGTRLTVL.